Listed here are 5 T cell receptor beta chains from one sample, sequenced in a study of regulatory T cells in long-lasting Graves disease. Combining iRepertoire HTBI primers with Arm-PCR of CDR3 regions, the authors built TCR beta libraries. TCRdb independently ran MiXCR on the multiplex PCR reads; one entry per CDR3 protein. The sample includes about 290,000 distinct CDR3 sequences, around 20% of them seen just once. Time point defined: persistent/refractory GD, antithyroid drugs over 5 years with positive TRAb. Following extraction of RNA from PBMCs, that RNA was used to make the TCR library. Here the sequenced sample was peripheral blood mononuclear cells (PBMCs), taken when the disease was refractory, from a patient treated with antithyroid drugs. Every receptor here comes from a female donor with Graves disease.

This chain uses TRBV11-2 with TRBJ2-1; TRBD1 matches at 8 bases. Germline V gives CDR1 SGHAT, CDR2 FQNNGV. Trimming at V came to 3 bases and at J to 7 bases, leaving 5 bases not matched to a gene. CDR3 length: 14 residues. The CDR3 nucleotides read TGTGCCAGCAGCTTTAGGACAGGGTCGAATGAGCAGTTCTTC. This encodes CASSFRTGSNEQFF.

This clonotype was found a few times. This sequence joins TRBV6-2 or TRBV6-3 and TRBJ2-2; D call uncertain. Germline V CDR1 and CDR2: MNHEY, SVGEGT. Trimming took off 6 bases at V and 6 bases at J, with 11 bases between the two ends. This CDR3 contains 13 residues. CDR3 coding DNA: TGTGCCAGCAGCCTCCCAAGGGCCGGGGAGCTGTTTTTT. Translating gives CASSLPRAGELFF.

This clonotype has ten or more counts. V usage is TRBV20-1 and J usage is TRBJ2-5; TRBD2 agrees at 11 bases. V lost 6 bases to trimming and J lost 2 bases; unmatched junction nucleotides: 14. CDR1 and CDR2 from the germline V gene are DFQATT and SNEGSKA (reference sequence). This CDR3 contains 17 residues. CDR3 DNA sequence: TGCAGTGCCGACGGGACTAGCGGAAGATTACAACAAGAGACCCAGTACTTC. This translates into CSADGTSGRLQQETQYF.

This chain joins TRBV27 and TRBJ2-7; the D gene is possibly TRBD2 (5 bases). The CDR3 is 12 amino acids. Germline V lookup: CDR1 MNHEY, CDR2 SMNVEV (reference sequence). Trimming stripped 10 bases from V and 7 bases from J, with 17 bases between. Here the CDR3 DNA reads TGTGCCACACACGCGAATTCGGGAGAGCAGTACTTC. It is translated as CATHANSGEQYF.

Remarks on this clonotype: The conserved final phenylalanine or tryptophan is absent from the CDR3, which likely points to a read error. This chain connects TRBV29-1 to TRBJ2-1, with 13 bases fitting TRBD2. This CDR3 spans 15 amino acids. J was trimmed by 8 bases and V by 0 bases; bases with no gene match: 4. Germline CDR1 is SQVTM and CDR2 is ANQGSEA. The CDR3 sequence: CSVEDTLAGGDEQFL. The CDR3 nucleotides are TGCAGCGTTGAAGATACACTAGCGGGAGGGGATGAGCAGTTCCTC.